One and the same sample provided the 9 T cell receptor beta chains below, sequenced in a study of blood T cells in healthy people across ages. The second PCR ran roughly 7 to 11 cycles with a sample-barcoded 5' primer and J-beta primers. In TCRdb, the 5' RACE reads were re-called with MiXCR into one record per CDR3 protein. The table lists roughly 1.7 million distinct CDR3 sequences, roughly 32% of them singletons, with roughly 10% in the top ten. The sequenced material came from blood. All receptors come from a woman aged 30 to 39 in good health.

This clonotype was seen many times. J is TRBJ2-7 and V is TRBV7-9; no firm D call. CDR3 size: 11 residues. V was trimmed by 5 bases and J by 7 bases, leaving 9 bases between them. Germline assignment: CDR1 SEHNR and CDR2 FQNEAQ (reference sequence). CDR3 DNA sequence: TGTGCCAGCAGCCCGGTAATGGAGCAGTACTTC. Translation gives CASSPVMEQYF.

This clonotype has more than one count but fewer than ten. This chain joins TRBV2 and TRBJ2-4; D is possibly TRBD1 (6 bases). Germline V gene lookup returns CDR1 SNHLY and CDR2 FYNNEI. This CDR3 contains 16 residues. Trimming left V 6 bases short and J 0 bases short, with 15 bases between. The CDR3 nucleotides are TGTGCCAGCAGCGCGGACAGAGGGCTAGCCAAAAACATTCAGTACTTC. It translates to CASSADRGLAKNIQYF.

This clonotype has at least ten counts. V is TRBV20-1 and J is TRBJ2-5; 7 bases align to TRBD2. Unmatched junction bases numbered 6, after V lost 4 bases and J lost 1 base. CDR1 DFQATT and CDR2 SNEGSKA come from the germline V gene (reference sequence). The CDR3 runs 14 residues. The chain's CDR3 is CSAIPGGVQETQYF. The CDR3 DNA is TGCAGTGCTATCCCGGGGGGAGTCCAAGAGACCCAGTACTTC.

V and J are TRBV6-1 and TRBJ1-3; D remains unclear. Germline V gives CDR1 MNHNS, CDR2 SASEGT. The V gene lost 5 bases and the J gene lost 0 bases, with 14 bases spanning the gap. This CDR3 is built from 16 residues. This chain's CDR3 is CASSTPGRNSGNTIYF. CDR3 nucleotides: TGTGCCAGCAGTACACCCGGACGGAACTCTGGAAACACCATATATTTT.

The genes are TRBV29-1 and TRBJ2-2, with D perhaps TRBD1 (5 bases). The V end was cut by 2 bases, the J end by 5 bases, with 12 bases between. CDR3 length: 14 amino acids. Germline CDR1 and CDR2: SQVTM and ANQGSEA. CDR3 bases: TGCAGCGTTGAAAAGTTGGCAGGGACCGGGGAGCTGTTTTTT. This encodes CSVEKLAGTGELFF.

CDR3 amino acids: CAIRELSSYNEQFF. The DNA of the CDR3 is TGTGCCATCCGGGAACTCAGCTCCTACAATGAGCAGTTCTTC. The J gene is TRBJ2-1, the V gene TRBV10-3; D may be TRBD2 (5 bases). Per the germline V gene, CDR1 is ENHRY and CDR2 is SYGVKD. The CDR3 is 14 residues long. The V and J ends lost 8 bases and 0 bases respectively, with 11 bases between them.

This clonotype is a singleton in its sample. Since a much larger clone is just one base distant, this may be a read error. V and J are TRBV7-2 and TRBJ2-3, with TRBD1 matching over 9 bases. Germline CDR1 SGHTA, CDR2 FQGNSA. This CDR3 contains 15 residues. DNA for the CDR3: TGTGCCGGCAGCGACGGGACAGGGAGGAGAGATACGCAGTATTTT. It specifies CAGSDGTGRRDTQYF.

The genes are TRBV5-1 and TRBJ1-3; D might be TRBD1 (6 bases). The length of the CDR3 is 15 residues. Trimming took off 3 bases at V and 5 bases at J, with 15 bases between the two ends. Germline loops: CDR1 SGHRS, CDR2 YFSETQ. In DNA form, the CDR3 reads TGCGCCAGCAGCTGGGAATCTGGACAGAGAAACACCATATATTTT. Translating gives CASSWESGQRNTIYF.

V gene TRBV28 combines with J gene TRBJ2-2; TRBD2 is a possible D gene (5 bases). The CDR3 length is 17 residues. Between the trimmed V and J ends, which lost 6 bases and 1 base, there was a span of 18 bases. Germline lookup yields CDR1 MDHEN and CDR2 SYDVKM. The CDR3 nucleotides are TGTGCCAGCAGCTCCGGGATCACCGCCGGGAACACCGGGGAGCTGTTTTTT. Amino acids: CASSSGITAGNTGELFF.